What follows describes a single T cell receptor beta chain. V was clipped by 3 bases and J by 4 bases, with 12 bases between them. The CDR3 runs to 14 residues. CDR1 and CDR2 (germline): LNHDA, SQIVND (reference sequence). As originally analysed: Filtering differed, since immunoSEQ gave only junction sequences and no quality scores. The table came from immunoSEQ multiplex PCR; TCRdb's copy has only in-frame clones and leaves some out. D and trimming were read from the DNA, whereas the V and J calls and clone size are those reported in that table. Here the sample spans around 500,000 clones, around 73% being singletons. These data are taken from a study of shared clonotypes between healthy human individuals.

The specimen was PBMCs. This TCR derives from a woman in her thirties or forties in good health. Some clones in this sample may be carry-over from other donors' samples. V and J are TRBV19 and TRBJ1-2; no definite D call. CDR3 nucleotides: TGTGCCAGTAGTATTGTCAGCCAACTCTATGGCTACACCTTC. The encoded protein is CASSIVSQLYGYTF.